The 14 T cell receptor beta chains reported below all come from one sample, sequenced in a study of identical twins. TCRdb reprocessed the 5' RACE reads via MiXCR and lists one record per CDR3 protein. The repertoire consists of 450,000 or so distinct CDR3 sequences, with 24% occurring once and the leading ten covering 2.9%. In addition, the sample was reused for a study of T cells expressing NK-cell markers.

The sample was CD4+ T cells sorted from blood. The receptors originated from a woman aged 18-35 years in good health.

The rearrangement links TRBV18 to TRBJ1-6; D is uncertain. V gave up 4 bases and J gave up 7 bases, with 14 bases separating them. Germline values: CDR1 KGHSH, CDR2 LQKENI. The CDR3 runs to 15 residues. Here the CDR3 reads CASSLQRASNSPLHF. CDR3 coding DNA: TGTGCCAGCTCACTACAAAGGGCCTCAAATTCACCCCTCCACTTT.

This clonotype has a handful of counts. The J gene is TRBJ2-1, the V gene TRBV4-1; D uncertain. This CDR3 is 14 amino acids long. The germline V gene encodes CDR1 MGHRA and CDR2 YSYEKL. V lost 4 bases to trimming and J lost 5 bases, with 12 bases between them. CDR3 coding DNA: TGCGCCAGCAGCCCCCAGACTGGAGACAATGAGCAGTTCTTC. Its protein is CASSPQTGDNEQFF.

The genes are TRBV12-3 or TRBV12-4 and TRBJ2-7; 7 nucleotides match TRBD1. This CDR3 spans 14 amino acids. V shed 4 bases and J 6 bases; nucleotides not matched to a gene: 9. The CDR3 DNA reads TGTGCCAGCAGTTCGACAGGGACCCAACGCGAGCAGTACTTC. This sequence encodes CASSSTGTQREQYF.

V usage is TRBV27 and J usage is TRBJ2-5, with 9 bases that match TRBD1. Germline trimming cut 5 bases from V and 6 bases from J; bases unmatched to any gene: 10. In germline, CDR1 is MNHEY, CDR2 SMNVEV (reference sequence). The CDR3 is made up of 15 amino acids. The DNA for the CDR3 is TGTGCCAGCAGTCCAGGGACAGGGTATCGACAGACCCAGTACTTC. Translating it yields CASSPGTGYRQTQYF.

This clonotype has only a few counts. The chain joins TRBV25-1 to TRBJ2-7, with a weak D call TRBD2 (5 bases). The V end lost 8 bases, the J end lost 0 bases, and 8 bases lay between the germline ends. The length of the CDR3 is 12 residues. Per germline, CDR1 MGHDK and CDR2 SYGVNS. This chain's CDR3 is CASRGLSYEQYF. CDR3 DNA sequence: TGTGCCAGCCGAGGACTCTCCTACGAGCAGTACTTC.

There are a few counts of this clonotype. The chain combines TRBV3-1 with TRBJ2-2; TRBD2 is a possible D gene (6 bases). In germline, CDR1 is LGHDT, CDR2 YNNKEL (reference sequence). V lost 4 bases to trimming and J lost 3 bases, with 12 bases between them. The CDR3 is made up of 15 amino acids. The CDR3 sequence: CASSRTTSYTGELFF. CDR3 DNA: TGTGCCAGCAGCCGAACAACTAGCTACACCGGGGAGCTGTTTTTT.

The chain links TRBV12-3 or TRBV12-4 to TRBJ2-4; perhaps TRBD2 as D (5 bases). This CDR3 contains 12 residues. The ends were cut back, 5 bases at V and 7 bases at J, with 9 bases in the middle. The CDR3 region is CASSQRRNIQYF. CDR3 DNA sequence: TGTGCCAGCAGTCAACGGAGGAACATTCAGTACTTC.

The V gene is TRBV2, the J gene TRBJ2-1; 9 bases match TRBD2. The germline CDR1 and CDR2 sequences are SNHLY and FYNNEI. CDR3 length equals 15 residues. The V segment lost 5 bases and the J segment 10 bases; nucleotides outside the gene matches: 12. The CDR3 coding sequence is TGTGCCAGCAGTCCGGAGGATAGCGGGAGACGGGAGCAGTTCTTC. Residues: CASSPEDSGRREQFF.

The V gene is TRBV29-1, the J gene TRBJ1-2; D is uncertain. Germline loops: CDR1 SQVTM, CDR2 ANQGSEA. The CDR3 is 11 residues long. V was cut by 5 bases and J by 4 bases, with 8 bases left in between. CDR3 coding DNA: TGCAGCGTTTCCCTCGCCTATGGCTACACCTTC. This translates into CSVSLAYGYTF.

The chain links TRBV7-6 to TRBJ1-6, with TRBD1 as a possible D gene (6 bases). V was cut by 4 bases and J by 9 bases, with 16 bases left in between. This CDR3 has 15 amino acids. CDR1 is SGHVS and CDR2 is FNYEAQ in the germline V gene. For the CDR3, the DNA is TGTGCCAGCAGCTCCGCGTTGGTGGACAGTTCACCCCTCCACTTT. Its translation: CASSSALVDSSPLHF.

The rearrangement links TRBV9 to TRBJ2-2; TRBD2 aligns across 9 bases. Germline values: CDR1 SGDLS, CDR2 YYNGEE. The CDR3 extends over 16 amino acids. V trimming: 4 bases; J trimming: 3 bases; junction bases outside the gene matches: 7. This CDR3 reads CASSPVQRGDTGELFF. The CDR3 bases are TGTGCCAGCAGCCCCGTGCAGCGGGGGGACACCGGGGAGCTGTTTTTT. The full variable domain, rest sourced from reference TRBV9 and TRBJ2-2, is DSGVTQTPKHLITATGQRVTLRCSPRSGDLSVYWYQQSLDQGLQFLIQYYNGEERAKGNILERFSAQQFPDLHSELNLSSLELGDSALYFCASSPVQRGDTGELFFGEGSRLTVL.

The V gene is TRBV20-1, the J gene TRBJ1-3, with unresolved D. The germline gives CDR1 DFQATT, CDR2 SNEGSKA (reference sequence). With 4 bases removed from V and 4 bases from J, the gap between germline ends came to 11 bases. The CDR3 consists of 13 residues. The CDR3 DNA reads as TGCAGTGCTACCGACGCTTCAGGAAACACCATATATTTT. It codes for CSATDASGNTIYF.

This sequence joins TRBV5-1 and TRBJ1-2; no clear D. Germline V gives CDR1 SGHRS, CDR2 YFSETQ. The CDR3 has 14 amino acids. Between the trimmed V and J ends, which lost 0 bases and 6 bases, there was a span of 12 bases. This CDR3 reads CASSLGSQVDGYTF. In DNA form, the CDR3 reads TGCGCCAGCAGCTTGGGGAGTCAGGTGGATGGCTACACCTTC. The full variable domain, completed using reference TRBV5-1 and TRBJ1-2, is KAGVTQTPRYLIKTRGQQVTLSCSPISGHRSVSWYQQTPGQGLQFLFEYFSETQRNKGNFPGRFSGRQFSNSRSEMNVSTLELGDSALYLCASSLGSQVDGYTFGSGTRLTVV.

The V and J genes are TRBV7-3 and TRBJ2-3; the D call may be TRBD1 or TRBD2 (5 bases each). Trimming took 2 bases from V and 6 from J, leaving 12 bases between them. The germline gives CDR1 SGHTA, CDR2 FQGTGA. This CDR3 comprises 14 residues. The CDR3 reads CASSLGGGRDTQYF. CDR3 in DNA: TGTGCCAGCAGCTTAGGTGGGGGAAGGGATACGCAGTATTTT.